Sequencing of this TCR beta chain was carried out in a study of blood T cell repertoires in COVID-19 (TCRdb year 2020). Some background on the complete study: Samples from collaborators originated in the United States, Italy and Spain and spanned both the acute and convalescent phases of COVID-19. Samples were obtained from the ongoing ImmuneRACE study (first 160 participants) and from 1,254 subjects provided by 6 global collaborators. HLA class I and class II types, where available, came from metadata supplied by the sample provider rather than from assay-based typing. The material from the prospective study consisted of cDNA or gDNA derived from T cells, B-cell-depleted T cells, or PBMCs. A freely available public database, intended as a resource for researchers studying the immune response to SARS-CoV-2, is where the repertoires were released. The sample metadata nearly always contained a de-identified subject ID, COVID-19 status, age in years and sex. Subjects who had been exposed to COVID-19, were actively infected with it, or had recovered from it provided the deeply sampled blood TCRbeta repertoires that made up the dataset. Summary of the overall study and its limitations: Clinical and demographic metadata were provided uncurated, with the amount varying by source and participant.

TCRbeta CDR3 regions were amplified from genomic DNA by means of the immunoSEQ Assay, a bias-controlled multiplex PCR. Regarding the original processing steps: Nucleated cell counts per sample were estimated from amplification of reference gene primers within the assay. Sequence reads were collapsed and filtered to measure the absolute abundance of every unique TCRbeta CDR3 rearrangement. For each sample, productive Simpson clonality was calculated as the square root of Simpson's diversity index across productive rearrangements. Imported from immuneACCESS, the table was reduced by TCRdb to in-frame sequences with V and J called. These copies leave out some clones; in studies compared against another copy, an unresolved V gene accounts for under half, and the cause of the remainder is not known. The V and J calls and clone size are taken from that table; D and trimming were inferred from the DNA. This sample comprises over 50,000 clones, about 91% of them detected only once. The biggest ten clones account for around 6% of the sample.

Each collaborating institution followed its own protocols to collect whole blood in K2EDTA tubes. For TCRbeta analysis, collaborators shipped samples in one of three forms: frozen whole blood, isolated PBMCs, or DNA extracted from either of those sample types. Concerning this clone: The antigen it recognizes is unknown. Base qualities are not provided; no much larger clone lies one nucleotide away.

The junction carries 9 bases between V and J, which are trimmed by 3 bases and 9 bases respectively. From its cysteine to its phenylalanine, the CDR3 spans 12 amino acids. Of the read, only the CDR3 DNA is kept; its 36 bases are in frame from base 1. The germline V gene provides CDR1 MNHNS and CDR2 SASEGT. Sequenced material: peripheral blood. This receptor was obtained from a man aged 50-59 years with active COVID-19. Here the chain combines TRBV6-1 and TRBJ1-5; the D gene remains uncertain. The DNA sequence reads TGTGCCAGCAGTGAGAGACCGGGGCCCCAGCATTTT. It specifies CASSERPGPQHF.